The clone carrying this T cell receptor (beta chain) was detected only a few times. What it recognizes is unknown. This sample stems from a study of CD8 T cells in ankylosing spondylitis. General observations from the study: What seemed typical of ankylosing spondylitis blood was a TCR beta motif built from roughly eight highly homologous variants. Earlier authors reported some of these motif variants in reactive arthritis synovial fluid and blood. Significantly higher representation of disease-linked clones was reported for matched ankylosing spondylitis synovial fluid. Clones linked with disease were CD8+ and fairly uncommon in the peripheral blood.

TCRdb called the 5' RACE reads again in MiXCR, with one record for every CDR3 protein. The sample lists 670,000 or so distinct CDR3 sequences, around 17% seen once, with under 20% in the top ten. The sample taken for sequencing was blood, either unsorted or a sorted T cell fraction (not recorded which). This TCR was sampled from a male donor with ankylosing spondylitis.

For the CDR3, the DNA is TGCGCCAGCAGCCAAGAAAGTCCTAGCGGGAGGTTTTGGGAGACCCAGTACTTC. This encodes CASSQESPSGRFWETQYF. J is TRBJ2-5 and V is TRBV4-3; 11 bases fit TRBD2. Germline V gene lookup returns CDR1 LGHNA and CDR2 YSLEER. V gave up 0 bases and J gave up 5 bases; unmatched junction bases: 11. The CDR3 is 18 residues long.